Below, 5 T cell receptor beta chains from the same sample are listed, as sequenced in a study of CD8 T cells in ankylosing spondylitis. Via MiXCR, TCRdb re-called the 5' RACE reads, giving one row per CDR3 protein. The sample lists about 35,000 distinct CDR3 sequences, 2.5% to 3.5% occurring once. Sequenced: blood, either unsorted or a sorted T cell fraction (not recorded which). The receptors originated from a male donor with ankylosing spondylitis or in good health (not recorded which).

Many counts were recorded for this clonotype. The rearrangement links TRBV6-2 or TRBV6-3 to TRBJ2-2; D not certain. CDR1 is MNHEY and CDR2 is SVGEGT in the germline V gene. This CDR3 region has 18 residues. Trimming shortened V by 2 bases and J by 6 bases, and 22 bases separated the two germline ends. CDR3 DNA sequence: TGTGCCAGCAGTTACCCCCGTGGGTCGCGCGGCCTTGCCGGGGAGCTGTTTTTT. Its translation: CASSYPRGSRGLAGELFF.

The table lists this clonotype with many counts. Written as DNA, the CDR3 is TGTGCCAGCAGCCCAGAGGAAGGAAACACCATATATTTT. Translated: CASSPEEGNTIYF. The chain employs TRBV9 and TRBJ1-3; D gene uncertain. Germline CDR1 reads SGDLS; CDR2 reads YYNGEE. Trimming removed 4 bases from V and 4 bases from J, with 9 bases in between. This CDR3 contains 13 residues. Full variable domain (outside the CDR3, taken from reference TRBV9 and TRBJ1-3): DSGVTQTPKHLITATGQRVTLRCSPRSGDLSVYWYQQSLDQGLQFLIQYYNGEERAKGNILERFSAQQFPDLHSELNLSSLELGDSALYFCASSPEEGNTIYFGEGSWLTVV.

This clonotype has a handful of counts. The chain employs TRBV9 and TRBJ2-1; TRBD2 matches at 7 bases. In germline, CDR1 is SGDLS, CDR2 YYNGEE. The CDR3 totals 12 residues. J was trimmed by 10 bases and V by 1 base; bases with no gene match: 2. The chain's CDR3 is CASSVRRGEQFF. The CDR3, as DNA: TGTGCCAGCAGCGTACGGCGGGGGGAGCAGTTCTTC. Variable domain in full (rest from reference TRBV9 and TRBJ2-1): DSGVTQTPKHLITATGQRVTLRCSPRSGDLSVYWYQQSLDQGLQFLIQYYNGEERAKGNILERFSAQQFPDLHSELNLSSLELGDSALYFCASSVRRGEQFFGPGTRLTVL.

Ten or more counts support this clonotype. J is TRBJ1-6 and V is TRBV9, with D unclear. V was clipped by 2 bases and J by 0 bases, with 21 bases between them. The CDR3 is made up of 20 amino acids. The germline gives CDR1 SGDLS, CDR2 YYNGEE. CDR3 nucleotide sequence: TGTGCCAGCAGCGTTATGCCAGTAACCGATCTAAGCTCCTATAATTCACCCCTCCACTTT. Amino acids: CASSVMPVTDLSSYNSPLHF.

This clonotype was seen ten or more times. The genes are TRBV9 and TRBJ1-1; tentatively, D is TRBD1 (5 bases). The V gene lost 4 bases and the J gene lost 6 bases, with 10 bases spanning the gap. Germline V gives CDR1 SGDLS, CDR2 YYNGEE. The CDR3 has 12 amino acids. The CDR3 DNA follows: TGTGCCAGCAGCAAACAGGACGCTGAAGCTTTCTTT. Its protein product is CASSKQDAEAFF.